The clone carrying this TCR beta chain was found many times. Its antigen is unidentified. V was pared by 9 bases and J by 3 bases, with 11 bases between. Germline assignment: CDR1 KGHDR and CDR2 SFDVKD. The CDR3 spans 13 residues. The data stem from a study of CD8 T cells in ankylosing spondylitis. The study, taken as a whole, reports: The study identified a TCR beta motif of under ten highly homologous variants that appeared characteristic of ankylosing spondylitis blood. Disease-linked clones bore a CD8+ phenotype, appearing relatively rarely in peripheral blood.

Each TCR beta library was made by quantitative 5'-RACE that incorporated molecular barcodes. TCRdb reprocessed the 5' RACE reads with MiXCR, giving one entry per CDR3 protein. Of around 220,000 distinct CDR3 sequences detected, 10% appear once; the ten largest clones hold 21%. This sequence joins TRBV24-1 and TRBJ1-5, with TRBD1 as a possible D gene (6 bases). The source is a male donor with ankylosing spondylitis or in good health (not recorded which). The sequenced sample was blood, either unsorted or a sorted T cell fraction (not recorded which). The CDR3 coding sequence is TGTGCCACCCGTGGACAGAACAATCAGCCCCAGCATTTT. This translates into CATRGQNNQPQHF.